The TCR beta chain under discussion was sequenced for a study of T cells in Graves' hyperthyroidism and ophthalmopathy. Study details: Any treatment followed the collection of peripheral blood at initial diagnosis.

CDR3 length: 14 residues. V was trimmed by 3 bases and J by 0 bases, leaving 7 bases between them. Study-level points and caveats: Appearing also in blood were most of the thyroid clonotypes expanded above 0.001.

Authors of the study amplified TCR beta CDR3 regions from RNA transcripts. A set of HTBI primers served as the primers for a first-round RT-PCR of the TCR CDR3. TCRdb re-called the multiplex PCR reads through MiXCR, storing one row per CDR3 protein. The table shows a few hundred thousand distinct CDR3 sequences, with around 20% occurring only once. This clonotype was seen a few times. What it recognizes is unknown. Uncontrolled infections, other autoimmune diseases, pregnancy or lactation led to exclusion of patients. Each diagnosis was grounded in clinical symptoms, serum thyroxine and TRAb, thyroid ultrasound, and orbital computed tomography.

V is TRBV12-3 or TRBV12-4 and J is TRBJ2-3; D gene ambiguous. The sample taken for sequencing was blood. This clonotype originated in a man younger than 35 with Graves' ophthalmopathy. Here the CDR3 DNA reads TGTGCCAGCAGTTTCGCTCAGAGCACAGATACGCAGTATTTT. The encoded protein is CASSFAQSTDTQYF.